This T cell receptor beta chain was recovered during a study of blood T cell repertoires in COVID-19. Per the study methods: Scientists estimated how many nucleated cells there were by amplifying reference gene primers. Using immunoSEQ multiplex PCR, the repertoire was profiled, and TCRdb retains in-frame clones only, with some absent. D and trimming were read from the DNA, whereas the V and J calls and clone size are those reported in that table. The sample holds about 160,000 clones, around 90% seen once. CDR3 length equals 15 residues. Germline V CDR1 and CDR2: LNHDA, SQIVND (reference sequence). V lost 7 bases and J lost 4; bases outside the gene matches: 10.

Sequenced material: peripheral blood. This chain uses TRBV19 with TRBJ1-5, with 7 bases fitting TRBD1. The receptor's source is a woman aged 60-70 years with active or convalescent COVID-19. The CDR3 sequence is CASTQDRRDNQPQHF. The CDR3, as DNA: TGTGCCAGTACCCAGGACAGGAGAGATAATCAGCCCCAGCATTTT.